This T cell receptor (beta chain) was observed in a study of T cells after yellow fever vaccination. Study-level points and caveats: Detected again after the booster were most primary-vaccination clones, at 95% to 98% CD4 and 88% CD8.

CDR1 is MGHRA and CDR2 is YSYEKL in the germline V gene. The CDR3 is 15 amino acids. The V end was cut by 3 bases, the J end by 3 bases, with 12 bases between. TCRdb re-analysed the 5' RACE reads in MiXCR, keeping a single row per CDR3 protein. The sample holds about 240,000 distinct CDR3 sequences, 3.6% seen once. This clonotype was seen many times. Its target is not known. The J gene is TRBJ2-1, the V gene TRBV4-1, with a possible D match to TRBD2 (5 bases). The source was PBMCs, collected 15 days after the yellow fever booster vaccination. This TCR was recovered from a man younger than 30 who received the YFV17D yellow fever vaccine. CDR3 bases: TGCGCCAGCAGCCAGACTGACGGGATCTACAATGAGCAGTTCTTC. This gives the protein CASSQTDGIYNEQFF.